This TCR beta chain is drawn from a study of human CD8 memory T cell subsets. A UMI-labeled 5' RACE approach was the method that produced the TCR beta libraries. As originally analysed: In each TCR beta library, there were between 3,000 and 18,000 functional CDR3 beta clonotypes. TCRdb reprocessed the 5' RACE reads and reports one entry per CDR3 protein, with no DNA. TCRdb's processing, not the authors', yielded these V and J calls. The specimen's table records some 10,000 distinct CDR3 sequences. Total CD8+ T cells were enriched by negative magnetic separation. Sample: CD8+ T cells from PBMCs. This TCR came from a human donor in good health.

CDR3 residues: CASGHLAGGMDEQFF. The chain employs TRBV10-2 and TRBJ2-1; TCRdb outputs TRBD2, but without DNA this stays unchecked. This CDR3 spans 15 amino acids. From germline, CDR1 is WSHSY and CDR2 SAAADI.